This T cell receptor beta chain was captured by sequencing in a study of T cell responses to AZD1222 COVID-19 vaccine. The method was immunoSEQ multiplex PCR; TCRdb's version includes in-frame clones alone and lacks a portion of them. This sample yields 110,000 to 150,000 clones, of which under 95% are seen a single time; about 3% belongs to the top ten. The CDR3 length is 19 residues. Germline V gene sequence: CDR1 DFQATT, CDR2 SNEGSKA (reference sequence). V was clipped by 3 bases and J by 1 base; unmatched bases: 17. The receptor's source is an adult in good health. Here the sequenced sample was peripheral blood, taken on day 0 of AZD1222 vaccination. V usage is TRBV20-1 and J usage is TRBJ2-1, with TRBD2 identical over 8 bases. In DNA, the CDR3 is TGCAGTGCTAGTTCCCGCCGGGCGGGGGGCTCTCGGTCCTACAATGAGCAGTTCTTC. This gives the protein CSASSRRAGGSRSYNEQFF.